Sequencing of this TCR beta chain was carried out in a study of T cell changes during pregnancy in multiple sclerosis. V lost 4 bases and J lost 3, with 18 bases in between. The CDR3 sequence is 16 residues long. CDR1 and CDR2 (germline): SGHRS, YFSETQ. The data were produced by immunoSEQ multiplex PCR, yet TCRdb's version contains in-frame clones alone and is incomplete. This table holds about 80,000 clones, 85% to 95% found once. The sequence was obtained from a female donor in good health, enrolled as a control in a pregnancy study. The specimen comprised peripheral blood, sampled after pregnancy. This chain connects TRBV5-1 to TRBJ2-3; D possibly corresponds to TRBD2 (5 bases). The CDR3 protein is CASSVGVAGPTDTQYF. The CDR3 DNA reads as TGCGCCAGCAGCGTGGGAGTCGCAGGTCCGACAGATACGCAGTATTTT. Full variable domain (remainder filled in from reference TRBV5-1 and TRBJ2-3): KAGVTQTPRYLIKTRGQQVTLSCSPISGHRSVSWYQQTPGQGLQFLFEYFSETQRNKGNFPGRFSGRQFSNSRSEMNVSTLELGDSALYLCASSVGVAGPTDTQYFGPGTRLTVL.